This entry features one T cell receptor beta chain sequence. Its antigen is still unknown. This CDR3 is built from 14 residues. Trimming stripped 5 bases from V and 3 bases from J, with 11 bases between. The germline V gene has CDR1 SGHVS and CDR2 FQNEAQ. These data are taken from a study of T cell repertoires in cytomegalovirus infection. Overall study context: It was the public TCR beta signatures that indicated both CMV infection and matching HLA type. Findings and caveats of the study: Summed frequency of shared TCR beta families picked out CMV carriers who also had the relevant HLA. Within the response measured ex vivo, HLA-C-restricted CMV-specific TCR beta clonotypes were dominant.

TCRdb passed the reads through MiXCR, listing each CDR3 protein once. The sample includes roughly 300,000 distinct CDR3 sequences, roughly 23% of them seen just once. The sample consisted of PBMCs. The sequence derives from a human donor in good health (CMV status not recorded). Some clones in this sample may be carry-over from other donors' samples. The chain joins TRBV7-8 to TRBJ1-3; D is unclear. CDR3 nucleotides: TGTGCCAGCAGCCGAGGGAGATTTGGAAACACCATATATTTT. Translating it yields CASSRGRFGNTIYF.